These T cell receptor beta chains were read from a single sample in a study of T cell responses to AZD1222 COVID-19 vaccine. TCRdb keeps only in-frame clones here, not all; method: immunoSEQ multiplex PCR. The sample holds over 85,000 clones; 94% are singletons and the top ten take approximately 2.8%. This material consisted of peripheral blood, taken 28 days after the second AZD1222 dose. The receptors come from an adult who received the AZD1222 COVID-19 vaccine. CDR3s include the opening cysteine and the closing phenylalanine or tryptophan. D genes are given only for firm matches. Clone size is given for some rows only: seen once, a few or many times, or a class if the clone is expanded.

TRBV6-5	TRBJ1-1	-	-	TGTGCCAGCGGTAAACGGAACACTGAAGCTTTCTTT	CASGKRNTEAFF
TRBV10-3	TRBJ1-2	-	-	TGTGCCATCAGTGCGGGATCGATTACAGGGATTATGGAAGGCTACACCTTC	CAISAGSITGIMEGYTF
TRBV7-9	TRBJ1-2	-	TRBD1	TGTGCCAGCAGCCCCCAGGGGGTAGGCGGCTACACCTTC	CASSPQGVGGYTF
TRBV30	TRBJ1-3	once	-	TGTGCCTGGATCCCCGGCGCAGGAAACACCATATATTTT	CAWIPGAGNTIYF
TRBV29-1	TRBJ1-5	-	TRBD1	TGCAGCGTCCGCGGACAGGGAAAATATCAGCCCCAGCATTTT	CSVRGQGKYQPQHF
TRBV28	TRBJ1-5	-	TRBD1	TGTGCCAGCCGACAGGGGGCATATAGCAATCAGCCCCAGCATTTT	CASRQGAYSNQPQHF
TRBV10-3	TRBJ1-5	-	-	TGTGCCATCAAGGCTCCGGATCAGCCCCAGCATTTT	CAIKAPDQPQHF
TRBV6-5	TRBJ1-4	-	-	TGTGCCAGCTCTTATCAGAAAAATGAAAAACTGTTTTTT	CASSYQKNEKLFF
TRBV18	TRBJ1-3	-	-	TGTGCCAGCTCACGAGAGACAAGTCGGATCGGAAACACCATATATTTT	CASSRETSRIGNTIYF
TRBV5-4	TRBJ2-3	-	TRBD2	TGTGCCAGCAGCCCAAGTCTAGCGGGAGGTCATCCAGATACGCAGTATTTT	CASSPSLAGGHPDTQYF
TRBV18	TRBJ1-3	-	TRBD1	TGTGCCAGCTCACCAGTTGGGACAGGGCCCGGAAACACCATATATTTT	CASSPVGTGPGNTIYF
TRBV5-5	TRBJ2-7	-	-	TGTGCCAGCAGCCCGATGGTCCACGAGCAGTACTTC	CASSPMVHEQYF
TRBV18	TRBJ2-3	-	-	TGTGCCAGCTCACCTAAGGTAGACTTCCCAGATACGCAGTATTTT	CASSPKVDFPDTQYF
TRBV27	TRBJ1-1	-	TRBD1	TGTGCCAGCAGTTTCACTCCGGGACAGGGGAACACTGAAGCTTTCTTT	CASSFTPGQGNTEAFF
TRBV9	TRBJ1-1	-	TRBD1	TGTGCCAGCAGGGGACAGGAGGGAACTGAAGCTTTCTTT	CASRGQEGTEAFF
TRBV5-1	TRBJ1-2	-	TRBD1	TGCGCCAGCAGCTTGGGGACAGGGCCCTATGGCTACACCTTC	CASSLGTGPYGYTF
TRBV3-1/TRBV3-2	TRBJ1-4	-	-	TGTGCCAGCAGCCAAGATATCGTGGACCTTACTACAACTAATGAAAAACTGTTTTTT	CASSQDIVDLTTTNEKLFF